A single TCR beta chain is shown here with its context. Its antigen remains undetermined. Base qualities are missing; no much larger clone stands one base away. CDR1 and CDR2 are drawn from the germline V gene (reference sequence): LNHDA, SQIVND. There are 15 amino acids in the CDR3, from cysteine to phenylalanine inclusive. Only CDR3 DNA remains: 45 bases, in frame from the first base. Trimming takes 5 bases from V and 7 bases from J, and the germline ends sit 17 bases apart. The data originate from a study of blood T cell repertoires in COVID-19 (dated by TCRdb to about 2020). Study-wide context: The collaborator samples originated in the United States, Italy and Spain and spanned the acute and convalescent phases of COVID-19. The repertoires were released in a freely available public database meant as a resource for research on the immune response to SARS-CoV-2. Sample metadata almost always included a de-identified subject ID, COVID-19 status, age in years and sex. Samples were obtained from the ongoing ImmuneRACE study (first 160 participants) and from about 1,300 subjects provided by 6 global collaborators. Where HLA class I and class II types were available, the types were taken from metadata supplied by the sample provider, not from assay-based typing. The material from the prospective study consisted of cDNA or gDNA derived from T cells, B-cell-depleted T cells, or PBMCs. The dataset comprised deeply sampled blood TCRbeta repertoires from subjects exposed to, actively infected with, or recovered from COVID-19.

What the study reported, not specific to this receptor: The quantity of clinical and demographic metadata differed by source and by participant and was supplied without curation.

TCRbeta CDR3 regions were amplified from genomic DNA by means of the immunoSEQ Assay, a bias-controlled multiplex PCR. The source study handled its data this way. Within the assay, amplification of reference gene primers was used to estimate how many nucleated cells each sample contained. Sequence reads were collapsed and filtered to measure the absolute abundance of every unique TCRbeta CDR3 rearrangement. Productive Simpson clonality was computed per sample as the square root of Simpson's diversity index over productive rearrangements. TCRdb stores this immuneACCESS table with in-frame sequences only. Part of the clones is absent; in the studies checked, under half of the shortfall reflects unresolved V genes, and no reason is known for the rest. V, J and clone size are those of that table, while D and trimming were read from the DNA. In all, the sample holds 53,000 or so clones, and about 87% of those were seen once. Jointly, the top ten make up 13% of the sample.

Whole blood was collected in K2EDTA tubes by collaborating institutions according to the institutions' own protocols. For TCRbeta analysis, collaborators shipped samples in one of three forms: frozen whole blood, isolated PBMCs, or DNA extracted from either of those sample types. The rearranged segments are TRBV19 and TRBJ1-4, with no D gene named confidently. This receptor was taken from an elderly man with acute or convalescent COVID-19. The sequencing input was peripheral blood. The bases read TGTGCCAGTAGTCTCCAGGAGGGAGGAAGTGAAAAACTGTTTTTT. Translated, it reads CASSLQEGGSEKLFF.